This T cell receptor beta chain is from a study of blood T cell repertoires in COVID-19. Method: immunoSEQ multiplex PCR; TCRdb's copy keeps in-frame clones and lacks some. Seen here are around 190,000 clones, 75% to 85% observed once, and the top ten hold around a sixth. Trimming at V came to 3 bases and at J to 3 bases, leaving 4 bases not matched to a gene. Germline V gene data show CDR1 as SGDLS and CDR2 as YYNGEE. This CDR3 spans 14 amino acids. The rearrangement links TRBV9 to TRBJ2-5, with 8 bases matching TRBD1. What was sequenced was PBMCs or T cells enriched from blood (not recorded which). This clonotype was sampled from a woman aged 45-65 years with acute COVID-19. CDR3 sequence reads: CASSAGTGKETQYF. The CDR3 DNA reads as TGTGCCAGCAGCGCTGGGACAGGCAAAGAGACCCAGTACTTC.